These 5 T cell receptor beta chains share one sample of origin, sequenced in a study of cytotoxic CD8 clonotypes in ibrutinib-treated CLL. Sequencing was performed with immunoSEQ multiplex PCR; in TCRdb, only in-frame clones are kept and a portion is missing. Altogether about 39,000 clones are present, roughly two thirds being singletons, with the ten largest covering 5.5% to 7%. Material: PBMCs, obtained at disease progression, from a patient treated with ibrutinib. Receptors originate from a human donor with chronic lymphocytic leukemia.

The chain joins TRBV7-3 to TRBJ2-5; 8 bases line up with TRBD1. The V gene end was trimmed by 4 bases and the J gene end by 2 bases; junction bases not matched to a gene: 3. The germline V gene has CDR1 SGHTA and CDR2 FQGTGA. CDR3 length equals 14 residues. The chain's CDR3 is CASSSTGGQETQYF. The CDR3 DNA reads TGTGCCAGCAGCTCTACAGGGGGGCAAGAGACCCAGTACTTC.

The chain carries TRBV6-5 and TRBJ1-1; TRBD1 is a possible D gene (6 bases). The CDR3 extends over 13 amino acids. The V gene lost 2 bases and the J gene lost 5 bases, with 9 bases spanning the gap. The germline V gene has CDR1 MNHEY and CDR2 SVGAGI. In DNA, the CDR3 is TGTGCCAGCAGTTACCAGGGGTGGACTGAAGCTTTCTTT. As protein: CASSYQGWTEAFF.

This clone came up a few times. This rearrangement joins TRBV7-2 to TRBJ2-3; 7 bases line up with TRBD1. With 5 bases clipped from V and 2 bases from J, the junction kept 4 bases outside the gene matches. The CDR3 extends over 14 amino acids. Germline-derived CDR1 and CDR2 are SGHTA and FQGNSA. CDR3 DNA sequence: TGTGCCAGCAGCCCAGGACAGGCCACAGATACGCAGTATTTT. This gives the protein CASSPGQATDTQYF.

This rearrangement joins TRBV7-9 to TRBJ2-7, with 11 bases that match TRBD2. Trimming removed 5 bases from V and 6 bases from J; junction bases left unmatched: 9. Germline V gene sequence: CDR1 SEHNR, CDR2 FQNEAQ (reference sequence). This CDR3 comprises 15 residues. CDR3 protein: CASSTTSGSLFEQYF. CDR3 in DNA: TGTGCCAGCAGCACTACTAGCGGGAGTTTATTCGAGCAGTACTTC.

The gene calls are TRBV7-2 and TRBJ1-2; D unresolved. The CDR3 has 11 residues. Trimming removed 2 bases from V and 8 bases from J, with 6 bases in between. In germline, CDR1 is SGHTA, CDR2 FQGNSA. The CDR3 nucleotides are TGTGCCAGCAGCTTACAACGGGGCTACACCTTC. Protein sequence: CASSLQRGYTF.